The rows below give T cell receptor beta chains drawn from one sample of a study of cytomegalovirus exposure and HLA in healthy donors. The method was immunoSEQ multiplex PCR; TCRdb's version includes in-frame clones alone and lacks a portion of them. The sample contains under 150,000 clones, more than 75% of which appear only once. Sequenced sample: PBMCs. These receptors came from a woman in her 40s in good health and CMV-seropositive. Each CDR3 is given with its conserved first and last residue. D genes are given only for firm matches. A clone size is listed for some rows: how often the clone was seen (once, few, many), or a class if it is expanded.

j_call: TRBJ2-1
d_call: TRBD2
clone_size: once
v_call: TRBV11-1
cdr3_aa: CASSPTGLAEYNEQFF
cdr3_nt: TGTGCCAGCAGCCCCACGGGACTAGCGGAGTACAATGAGCAGTTCTTC

j_call: TRBJ2-2
d_call: .
clone_size: .
v_call: TRBV30
cdr3_aa: CAWSVGRGHTGELFF
cdr3_nt: TGTGCCTGGAGTGTAGGGCGGGGGCACACCGGGGAGCTGTTTTTT

j_call: TRBJ1-2
d_call: TRBD1
clone_size: .
v_call: TRBV2
cdr3_aa: CASSGDRLNYGYTF
cdr3_nt: TGTGCCAGCAGTGGGGACAGATTAAACTATGGCTACACCTTC

j_call: TRBJ2-7
d_call: TRBD2
clone_size: .
v_call: TRBV19
cdr3_aa: CASSQTSRLAGGPRGGEQYF
cdr3_nt: TGTGCCAGTAGTCAAACTTCCCGACTAGCGGGAGGGCCCCGAGGAGGCGAGCAGTACTTC

j_call: TRBJ2-2
d_call: .
clone_size: .
v_call: TRBV5-1
cdr3_aa: CASSLAGGNTGELFF
cdr3_nt: TGCGCCAGCAGCTTGGCCGGGGGTAACACCGGGGAGCTGTTTTTT

j_call: TRBJ2-7
d_call: TRBD2
clone_size: .
v_call: TRBV4-1
cdr3_aa: CASSQDLWGAGGRYEQYF
cdr3_nt: TGCGCCAGCAGCCAAGATCTTTGGGGAGCGGGGGGCCGCTACGAGCAGTACTTC

j_call: TRBJ2-5
d_call: .
clone_size: .
v_call: TRBV14
cdr3_aa: CASSQPRETQYF
cdr3_nt: TGTGCCAGCAGCCAACCCCGGGAGACCCAGTACTTC

j_call: TRBJ2-4
d_call: .
clone_size: few
v_call: TRBV7-6
cdr3_aa: CASSIRRTKAKNIQYF
cdr3_nt: TGTGCCAGCAGCATCCGACGTACTAAAGCCAAAAACATTCAGTACTTC

j_call: TRBJ2-7
d_call: TRBD1
clone_size: few
v_call: TRBV19
cdr3_aa: CASSIGAGGSYEQYF
cdr3_nt: TGTGCCAGTAGTATAGGGGCAGGGGGCTCCTACGAGCAGTACTTC

j_call: TRBJ2-7
d_call: TRBD1
clone_size: .
v_call: TRBV30
cdr3_aa: CAWSVETGIHEQYF
cdr3_nt: TGTGCCTGGAGTGTTGAGACAGGGATACACGAGCAGTACTTC

j_call: TRBJ2-2
d_call: .
clone_size: .
v_call: TRBV2
cdr3_aa: CASNPRSGENGELFF
cdr3_nt: TGTGCCAGCAACCCCAGGTCCGGGGAAAACGGGGAGCTGTTTTTT

j_call: TRBJ2-3
d_call: TRBD2
clone_size: .
v_call: TRBV30
cdr3_aa: CAWTPGLAGGDTQYF
cdr3_nt: TGTGCCTGGACCCCGGGACTAGCGGGAGGGGATACGCAGTATTTT

j_call: TRBJ1-4
d_call: .
clone_size: many
v_call: TRBV7-9
cdr3_aa: CASSSSLGATNEKLFF
cdr3_nt: TGTGCCAGCAGCTCAAGTCTCGGGGCAACTAATGAAAAACTGTTTTTT

j_call: TRBJ2-7
d_call: TRBD1
clone_size: few
v_call: TRBV7-3
cdr3_aa: CASSLTGQGASEQYF
cdr3_nt: TGTGCCAGCAGCTTAACCGGACAGGGGGCCTCCGAGCAGTACTTC

j_call: TRBJ1-4
d_call: .
clone_size: few
v_call: TRBV19
cdr3_aa: CATRGGWEKLFF
cdr3_nt: TGTGCCACCCGTGGGGGGTGGGAAAAACTGTTTTTT

j_call: TRBJ1-1
d_call: TRBD1
clone_size: few
v_call: TRBV29-1
cdr3_aa: CSVGQGAEAFF
cdr3_nt: TGCAGCGTCGGACAGGGCGCTGAAGCTTTCTTT

j_call: TRBJ2-2
d_call: .
clone_size: few
v_call: TRBV7-6
cdr3_aa: CASSAGRPYEGNTGELFF
cdr3_nt: TGTGCCAGCAGCGCGGGGAGGCCCTACGAGGGTAATACCGGGGAGCTGTTTTTT

j_call: TRBJ1-1
d_call: .
clone_size: few
v_call: TRBV10-3
cdr3_aa: CAISESMGGWAFF
cdr3_nt: TGTGCCATCAGTGAGTCGATGGGAGGGTGGGCTTTCTTT

j_call: TRBJ2-3
d_call: TRBD2
clone_size: .
v_call: TRBV2
cdr3_aa: CASSDKASGRQDTQYF
cdr3_nt: TGTGCCAGCAGTGACAAGGCTAGCGGGAGACAAGATACGCAGTATTTT

j_call: TRBJ1-1
d_call: .
clone_size: .
v_call: TRBV7-2
cdr3_aa: CASSLGRLRNTEAFF
cdr3_nt: TGTGCCAGCAGCTTAGGGAGACTACGGAACACTGAAGCTTTCTTT

j_call: TRBJ2-1
d_call: .
clone_size: .
v_call: TRBV7-9
cdr3_aa: CASSRGGYNEQFF
cdr3_nt: TGTGCCAGCAGCCGTGGGGGGTACAATGAGCAGTTCTTC

j_call: TRBJ2-6
d_call: .
clone_size: .
v_call: TRBV5-8
cdr3_aa: CASSFRGTVGPGANVLTF
cdr3_nt: TGTGCCAGCAGCTTCCGCGGGACAGTTGGTCCTGGGGCCAACGTCCTGACTTTC

j_call: TRBJ1-1
d_call: .
clone_size: .
v_call: TRBV7-8
cdr3_aa: CASRDSHTEAFF
cdr3_nt: TGTGCCAGCAGGGACAGCCACACTGAAGCTTTCTTT

j_call: TRBJ2-2
d_call: .
clone_size: once
v_call: TRBV6-5
cdr3_aa: CASRPVNTGELFF
cdr3_nt: TGTGCCAGCCGTCCCGTTAACACCGGGGAGCTGTTTTTT

j_call: TRBJ1-6
d_call: .
clone_size: .
v_call: TRBV18
cdr3_aa: CASSPSPITQDSPLHF
cdr3_nt: TGTGCCAGCTCACCGTCCCCGATCACCCAGGATTCACCCCTCCACTTT

j_call: TRBJ2-7
d_call: .
clone_size: few
v_call: TRBV6-5
cdr3_aa: CASSYSTGESEQYF
cdr3_nt: TGTGCCAGCAGTTACTCGACAGGTGAAAGCGAGCAGTACTTC

j_call: TRBJ1-1
d_call: .
clone_size: .
v_call: TRBV5-6
cdr3_aa: CASSFSDLKNTEAFF
cdr3_nt: TGTGCCAGCAGCTTTAGCGACTTGAAGAACACTGAAGCTTTCTTT

j_call: TRBJ1-6
d_call: TRBD1
clone_size: .
v_call: TRBV6-1
cdr3_aa: CASSEGWGTGKNTLHF
cdr3_nt: TGTGCCAGCAGTGAAGGTTGGGGGACAGGGAAGAACACCCTCCACTTT

j_call: TRBJ2-5
d_call: .
clone_size: once
v_call: TRBV5-1
cdr3_aa: CASSLGTRPQETQYF
cdr3_nt: TGCGCCAGCAGCCTTGGGACAAGACCCCAAGAGACCCAGTACTTC

j_call: TRBJ1-1
d_call: .
clone_size: .
v_call: TRBV6-5
cdr3_aa: CASSKGPVNTEAFF
cdr3_nt: TGTGCCAGCAGTAAGGGGCCAGTTAACACTGAAGCTTTCTTT

j_call: TRBJ2-1
d_call: TRBD2
clone_size: .
v_call: TRBV7-9
cdr3_aa: CASSLALAGTYNEQFF
cdr3_nt: TGTGCCAGCAGCTTAGCCTTAGCGGGTACCTACAATGAGCAGTTCTTC

j_call: TRBJ1-5
d_call: TRBD1
clone_size: few
v_call: TRBV2
cdr3_aa: CASAGQGASQPQHF
cdr3_nt: TGTGCCAGCGCGGGACAGGGGGCCAGTCAGCCCCAGCATTTT

j_call: TRBJ2-7
d_call: TRBD1
clone_size: .
v_call: TRBV6-5
cdr3_aa: CASSYSGTGTYEQYF
cdr3_nt: TGTGCCAGCAGTTACTCTGGGACAGGGACCTACGAGCAGTACTTC

j_call: TRBJ2-3
d_call: TRBD2
clone_size: .
v_call: TRBV4-1
cdr3_aa: CASSLQVVGGRADTQYF
cdr3_nt: TGCGCCAGCAGCCTCCAGGTGGTAGGCGGGAGGGCAGATACGCAGTATTTT

j_call: TRBJ2-5
d_call: .
clone_size: few
v_call: TRBV2
cdr3_aa: CASSQRGEGGETQYF
cdr3_nt: TGTGCCAGCAGTCAAAGGGGGGAGGGAGGGGAGACCCAGTACTTC

j_call: TRBJ1-2
d_call: .
clone_size: .
v_call: TRBV2
cdr3_aa: CASNPQHRGWGYTF
cdr3_nt: TGTGCCAGCAACCCCCAGCATCGGGGTTGGGGCTACACCTTC

j_call: TRBJ2-1
d_call: .
clone_size: .
v_call: TRBV5-1
cdr3_aa: CASSFPGPNEQFF
cdr3_nt: TGCGCCAGCAGCTTCCCAGGGCCCAATGAGCAGTTCTTC

j_call: TRBJ2-7
d_call: .
clone_size: .
v_call: TRBV5-8
cdr3_aa: CASSPDPGIYEQYF
cdr3_nt: TGTGCCAGCAGCCCAGACCCAGGGATCTACGAGCAGTACTTC

j_call: TRBJ2-1
d_call: TRBD1
clone_size: .
v_call: TRBV7-2
cdr3_aa: CASSPWDSSYNEQFF
cdr3_nt: TGTGCCAGCAGCCCTTGGGACAGCTCCTACAATGAGCAGTTCTTC

j_call: TRBJ1-2
d_call: .
clone_size: once
v_call: TRBV9
cdr3_aa: CASSAAGGLYYGYTF
cdr3_nt: TGTGCCAGCAGCGCAGCTGGGGGCTTGTACTATGGCTACACCTTC

j_call: TRBJ2-5
d_call: TRBD2
clone_size: .
v_call: TRBV7-9
cdr3_aa: CASSSQLAFQETQYF
cdr3_nt: TGTGCCAGCAGCTCCCAACTAGCGTTCCAAGAGACCCAGTACTTC

j_call: TRBJ2-7
d_call: TRBD2
clone_size: .
v_call: TRBV28
cdr3_aa: CASSLNQGLAGRGEQYF
cdr3_nt: TGTGCCAGCAGTTTAAATCAGGGACTAGCGGGAAGGGGCGAGCAGTACTTC

j_call: TRBJ2-1
d_call: .
clone_size: few
v_call: TRBV6-5
cdr3_aa: CASSYRGPDNEQFF
cdr3_nt: TGTGCCAGCAGTTACCGAGGCCCAGACAATGAGCAGTTCTTC

j_call: TRBJ1-3
d_call: .
clone_size: .
v_call: TRBV6-1
cdr3_aa: CASPKTGASGNTIYF
cdr3_nt: TGTGCCAGCCCCAAGACTGGGGCATCTGGAAACACCATATATTTT

j_call: TRBJ2-1
d_call: .
clone_size: few
v_call: TRBV9
cdr3_aa: CASSPRPAGVQFF
cdr3_nt: TGTGCCAGCAGCCCGCGCCCTGCAGGGGTACAGTTCTTC

j_call: TRBJ2-7
d_call: .
clone_size: few
v_call: TRBV28
cdr3_aa: CASSLPVVRGEQYF
cdr3_nt: TGTGCCAGCAGTTTACCCGTTGTTAGGGGCGAGCAGTACTTC

j_call: TRBJ2-3
d_call: TRBD2
clone_size: .
v_call: TRBV4-1
cdr3_aa: CASSRSPTSGYSTDTQYF
cdr3_nt: TGCGCCAGCAGCCGAAGCCCCACTAGCGGGTATAGCACAGATACGCAGTATTTT

j_call: TRBJ2-5
d_call: .
clone_size: .
v_call: TRBV5-1
cdr3_aa: CASRFTEETQYF
cdr3_nt: TGCGCCAGCAGGTTCACAGAAGAGACCCAGTACTTC

j_call: TRBJ1-4
d_call: TRBD1
clone_size: .
v_call: TRBV19
cdr3_aa: CASGTGIGSTNEKLFF
cdr3_nt: TGTGCCAGCGGGACAGGGATTGGGTCTACTAATGAAAAACTGTTTTTT

j_call: TRBJ2-7
d_call: .
clone_size: .
v_call: TRBV6-6
cdr3_aa: CASSYSRVVYEQYF
cdr3_nt: TGTGCCAGCAGTTACTCGAGAGTCGTCTACGAGCAGTACTTC

j_call: TRBJ2-1
d_call: .
clone_size: .
v_call: TRBV4-1
cdr3_aa: CASSLRESSAEQFF
cdr3_nt: TGCGCCAGCAGCCTAAGGGAGTCATCGGCGGAGCAGTTCTTC

j_call: TRBJ2-1
d_call: TRBD2
clone_size: .
v_call: TRBV13
cdr3_aa: CASSFELPGLAKIRDEQFF
cdr3_nt: TGTGCCAGCAGCTTTGAACTCCCGGGACTAGCAAAGATCCGGGATGAGCAGTTCTTC

j_call: TRBJ1-1
d_call: .
clone_size: few
v_call: TRBV6-5
cdr3_aa: CASRPGWNTEAFF
cdr3_nt: TGTGCCAGCCGTCCAGGCTGGAACACTGAAGCTTTCTTT

j_call: TRBJ1-1
d_call: .
clone_size: .
v_call: TRBV6-1
cdr3_aa: CASSDRPEGTMNTEAFF
cdr3_nt: TGTGCCAGCAGTGATCGGCCGGAGGGAACTATGAACACTGAAGCTTTCTTT